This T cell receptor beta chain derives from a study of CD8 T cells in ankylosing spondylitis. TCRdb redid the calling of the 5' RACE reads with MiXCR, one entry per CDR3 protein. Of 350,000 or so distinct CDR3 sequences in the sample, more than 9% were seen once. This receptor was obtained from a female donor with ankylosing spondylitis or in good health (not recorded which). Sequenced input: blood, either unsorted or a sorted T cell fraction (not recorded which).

The CDR3 bases are TGTGCCAGCACGGGGGGACTAGCGGAAGGAGATACGCAGTATTTT. Translating it yields CASTGGLAEGDTQYF. This chain links TRBV28 with TRBJ2-3; TRBD2 matches 11 bases. The CDR3 is made up of 15 amino acids. Looked up from germline, CDR1 is MDHEN and CDR2 is SYDVKM. The J segment lost 5 bases and the V segment lost 7 bases, leaving 8 bases of the junction unmatched.